This TCR beta chain was identified during a study of cytomegalovirus exposure and HLA in healthy donors. Turning to the study itself: A subsequent analysis reported that the roughly 120 validation repertoires were produced on the same platform that had also been used for the roughly 700 first-cohort repertoires.

To note about this clone: Its antigen is still unknown.

Assay: immunoSEQ multiplex PCR; the TCRdb copy retains only in-frame clones and omits some. The profile shows around 140,000 clones, approximately 88% of them singletons. Overall study findings and caveats: Later, an analysis found that TCR clusters from the first cohort tended to co-occur in the 120 or so validation repertoires. Specificity for CMV antigens was confirmed in vitro for a few of the CMV-associated chains.

Trimming took off 8 bases at V and 1 base at J, with 14 bases between the two ends. This CDR3 is 14 amino acids long. The germline gives CDR1 SNHLY, CDR2 FYNNEI. This chain links TRBV2 with TRBJ1-2, with no clear D. Sequenced sample: PBMCs. The TCR sequence derives from a man between 18 and 29 years old in good health and CMV-seropositive. In DNA, the CDR3 is TGTGCCAGCCCCCGGGGAATTAATAACTATGGCTACACCTTC. Protein sequence: CASPRGINNYGYTF.